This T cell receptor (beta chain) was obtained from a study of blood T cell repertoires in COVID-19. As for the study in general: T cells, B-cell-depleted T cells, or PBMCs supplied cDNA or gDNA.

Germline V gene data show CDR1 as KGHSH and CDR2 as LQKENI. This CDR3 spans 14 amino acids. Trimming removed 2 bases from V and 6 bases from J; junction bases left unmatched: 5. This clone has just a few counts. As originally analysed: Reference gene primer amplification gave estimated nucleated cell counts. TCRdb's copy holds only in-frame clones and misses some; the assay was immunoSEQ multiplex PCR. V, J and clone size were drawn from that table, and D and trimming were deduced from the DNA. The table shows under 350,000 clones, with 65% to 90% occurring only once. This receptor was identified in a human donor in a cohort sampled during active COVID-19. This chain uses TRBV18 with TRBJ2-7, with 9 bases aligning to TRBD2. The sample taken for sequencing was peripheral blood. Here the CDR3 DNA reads TGTGCCAGCTCACCAGCGGGAGGGCTGGGCGAGCAGTACTTC. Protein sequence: CASSPAGGLGEQYF. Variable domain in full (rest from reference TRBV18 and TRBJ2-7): NAGVMQNPRHLVRRRGQEARLRCSPMKGHSHVYWYRQLPEEGLKFMVYLQKENIIDESGMPKERFSAEFPKEGPSILRIQQVVRGDSAAYFCASSPAGGLGEQYFGPGTRLTVT.